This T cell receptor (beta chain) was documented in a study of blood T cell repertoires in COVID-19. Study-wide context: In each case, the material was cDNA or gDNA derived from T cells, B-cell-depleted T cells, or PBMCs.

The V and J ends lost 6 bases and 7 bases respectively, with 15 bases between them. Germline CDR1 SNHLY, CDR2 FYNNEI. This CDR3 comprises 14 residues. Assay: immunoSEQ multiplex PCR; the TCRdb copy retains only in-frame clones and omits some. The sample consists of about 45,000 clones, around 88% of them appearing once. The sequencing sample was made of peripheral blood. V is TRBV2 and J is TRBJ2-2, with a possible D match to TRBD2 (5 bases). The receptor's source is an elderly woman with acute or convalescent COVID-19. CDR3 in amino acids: CASREDFYGGELFF. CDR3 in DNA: TGTGCCAGCAGAGAGGACTTCTATGGCGGGGAGCTGTTTTTT.